Included here is one T cell receptor beta chain sequence, with context. The antigen is unknown. This CDR3 region has 15 residues. The V and J ends lost 3 bases and 0 bases, in that order; junction bases with no gene match: 4. Per the germline V gene, CDR1 is SGHRS and CDR2 is YFSETQ. The sample belongs to a study of T cell clonotyping in hematopoietic cell transplantation. Study findings and constraints: Pathologically expanded recipient clonotypes increased progressively from day 30 to day 180 as diversity fell. CD4 and CD8 repertoire contributions could not be separated without sorting.

TCRdb's table, derived via immunoSEQ multiplex PCR, lists solely in-frame clones and lacks some. The sample has fewer than 80,000 clones, roughly 94% seen once. The sequenced sample consisted of peripheral blood mononuclear cells. This sequence joins TRBV5-1 and TRBJ2-7, with 9 nucleotides matching TRBD1. The source is a man aged 45-65 years in good health. Some clones in this sample may be carry-over from other donors' samples. The CDR3 sequence: CASSYGQGSSYEQYF. The CDR3 coding sequence is TGCGCCAGCAGCTATGGACAGGGGAGCTCCTACGAGCAGTACTTC.